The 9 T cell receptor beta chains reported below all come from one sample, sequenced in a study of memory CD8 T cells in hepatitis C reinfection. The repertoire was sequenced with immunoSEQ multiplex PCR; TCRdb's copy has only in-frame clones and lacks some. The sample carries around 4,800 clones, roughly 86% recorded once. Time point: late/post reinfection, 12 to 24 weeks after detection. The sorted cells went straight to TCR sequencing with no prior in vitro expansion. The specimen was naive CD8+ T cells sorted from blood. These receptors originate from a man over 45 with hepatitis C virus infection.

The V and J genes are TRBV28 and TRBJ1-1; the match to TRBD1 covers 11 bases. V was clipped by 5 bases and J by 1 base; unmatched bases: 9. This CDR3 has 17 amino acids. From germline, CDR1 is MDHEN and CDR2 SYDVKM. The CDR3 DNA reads TGTGCCAGCAGTATCTGGACAGGGGGCGCGGGGAACACTGAAGCTTTCTTT. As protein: CASSIWTGGAGNTEAFF.

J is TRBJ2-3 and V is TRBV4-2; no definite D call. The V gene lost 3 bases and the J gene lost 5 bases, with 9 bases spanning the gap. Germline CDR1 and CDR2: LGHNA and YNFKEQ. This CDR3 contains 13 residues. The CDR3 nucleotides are TGTGCCAGCAGCCAGGCCCGAGGAGATACGCAGTATTTT. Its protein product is CASSQARGDTQYF.

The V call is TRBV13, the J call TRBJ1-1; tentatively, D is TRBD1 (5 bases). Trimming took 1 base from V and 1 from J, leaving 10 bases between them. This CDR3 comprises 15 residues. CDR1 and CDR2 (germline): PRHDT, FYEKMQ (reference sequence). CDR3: CASSLAGLGNTEAFF. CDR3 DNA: TGTGCCAGCAGCTTAGCAGGGTTAGGGAACACTGAAGCTTTCTTT.

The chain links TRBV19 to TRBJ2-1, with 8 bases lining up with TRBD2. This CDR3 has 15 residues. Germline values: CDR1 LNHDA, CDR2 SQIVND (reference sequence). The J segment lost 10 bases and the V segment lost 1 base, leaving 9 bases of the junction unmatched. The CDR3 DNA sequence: TGTGCCAGTAGTATAGTACTAGCGGACGGAGGGGAGCAGTTCTTC. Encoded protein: CASSIVLADGGEQFF.

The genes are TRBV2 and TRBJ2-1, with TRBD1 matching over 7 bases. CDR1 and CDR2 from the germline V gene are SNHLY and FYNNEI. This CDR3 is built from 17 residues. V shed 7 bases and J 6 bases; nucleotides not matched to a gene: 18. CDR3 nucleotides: TGTGCCAGCAATGCAGGGGGACAATCGGCCCCCTTCAATGAGCAGTTCTTC. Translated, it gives CASNAGGQSAPFNEQFF. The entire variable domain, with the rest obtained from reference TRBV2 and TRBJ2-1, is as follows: EPEVTQTPSHQVTQMGQEVILRCVPISNHLYFYWYRQILGQKVEFLVSFYNNEISEKSEIFDDQFSVERPDGSNFTLKIRSTKLEDSAMYFCASNAGGQSAPFNEQFFGPGTRLTVL.

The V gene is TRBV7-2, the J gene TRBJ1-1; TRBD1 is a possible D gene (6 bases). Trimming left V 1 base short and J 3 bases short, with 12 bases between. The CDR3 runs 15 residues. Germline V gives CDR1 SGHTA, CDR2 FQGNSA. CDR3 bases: TGTGCCAGCAGCTTAGTCCCTTCAGGGGACACTGAAGCTTTCTTT. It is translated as CASSLVPSGDTEAFF.

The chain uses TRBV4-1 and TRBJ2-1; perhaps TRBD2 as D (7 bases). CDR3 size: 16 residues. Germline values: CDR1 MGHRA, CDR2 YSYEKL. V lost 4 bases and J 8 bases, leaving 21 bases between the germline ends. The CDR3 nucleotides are TGCGCCAGCAGCCCGGCCAGCGGAGGGGGGGCTCATGAGCAGTTCTTC. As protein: CASSPASGGGAHEQFF.

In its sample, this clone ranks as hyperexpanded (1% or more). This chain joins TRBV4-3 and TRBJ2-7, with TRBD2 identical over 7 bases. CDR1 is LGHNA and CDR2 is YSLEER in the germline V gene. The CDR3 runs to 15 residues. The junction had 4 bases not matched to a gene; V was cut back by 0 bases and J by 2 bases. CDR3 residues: CASSQDPGGTYEQYF. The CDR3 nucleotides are TGCGCCAGCAGCCAAGATCCGGGAGGAACCTACGAGCAGTACTTC.

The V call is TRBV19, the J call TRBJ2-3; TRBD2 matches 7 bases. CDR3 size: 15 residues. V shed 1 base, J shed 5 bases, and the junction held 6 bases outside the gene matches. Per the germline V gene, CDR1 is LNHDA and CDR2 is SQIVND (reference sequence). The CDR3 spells CASSIVGGPGDTQYF. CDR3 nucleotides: TGTGCCAGTAGTATAGTGGGAGGGCCTGGAGATACGCAGTATTTT.